The 13 T cell receptor beta chains below come from one sample, sequenced in a study of T cell repertoires and HLA-DP antigens. For these receptors, no antigen is known. The method was immunoSEQ multiplex PCR; TCRdb's version includes in-frame clones alone and lacks a portion of them. The sample lists about 120,000 clones, about 92% occurring once. The sample was CD4+ T cells from PBMCs. These receptors were collected from a woman aged 18-29 years in good health and CMV-seronegative.

The chain combines TRBV7-8 with TRBJ2-5; D could derive from TRBD1 or TRBD2 (7 bases each). Trimming pared 4 bases from V and 5 bases from J, leaving 17 bases between. The CDR3 runs to 15 residues. Germline lookup yields CDR1 SGHVS and CDR2 FQNEAQ. CDR3 sequence (DNA): TGTGCCAGCAGCTCCGGGGAGGGGGCGCGGGAGACCCAGTACTTC. Its protein is CASSSGEGARETQYF.

The chain carries TRBV10-3 and TRBJ2-7; D gene uncertain. CDR3 length equals 13 residues. From germline, CDR1 is ENHRY and CDR2 SYGVKD. Deletions cut 4 bases from V and 0 bases from J, with 7 bases between. This CDR3 reads CAISGTASYEQYF. The CDR3 bases are TGTGCCATCAGTGGGACGGCCTCCTACGAGCAGTACTTC.

A single count supports this clone. The CDR3 DNA reads as TGTGCCACCAGCACCAGACACCCCCCAGGAACAGATACGCAGTATTTT. It specifies CATSTRHPPGTDTQYF. The chain carries TRBV15 and TRBJ2-3; no definite D call. CDR3 length: 16 amino acids. From germline, CDR1 is LNHNV and CDR2 YYDKDF (reference sequence). V lost 4 bases and J 3 bases, leaving 17 bases between the germline ends.

The V call is TRBV29-1, the J call TRBJ1-1, with a possible D match to TRBD1 (6 bases). V was clipped by 3 bases and J by 6 bases, with 14 bases between them. Looked up from germline, CDR1 is SQVTM and CDR2 is ANQGSEA. The CDR3 consists of 13 residues. CDR3 bases: TGCAGCGTTGATGGCAGGGGTCCGGCTGAAGCTTTCTTT. This encodes CSVDGRGPAEAFF.

This chain links TRBV5-4 with TRBJ1-2; maybe TRBD1 (5 bases). The CDR3 covers 13 residues. Germline V gene lookup returns CDR1 SGHNT and CDR2 YYREEE (reference sequence). V gave up 4 bases and J gave up 4 bases, with 11 bases separating them. The CDR3 here is CASSQDRGYGYTF. Here the CDR3 DNA reads TGTGCCAGCAGCCAAGACAGAGGCTATGGCTACACCTTC.

CDR3 in amino acids: CASSARTGVGYTF. CDR3 DNA: TGTGCCAGCAGCGCCAGGACAGGGGTCGGCTACACCTTC. The chain combines TRBV7-2 with TRBJ1-2, with 9 bases identical to TRBD1. CDR1 is SGHTA, CDR2 FQGNSA, per germline. The trim removed 5 bases at V and 8 bases at J, leaving 6 bases unmatched. The CDR3 runs 13 residues.

V is TRBV4-3 and J is TRBJ1-4; D is ambiguous. V lost 0 bases to trimming and J lost 8 bases, with 13 bases between them. This CDR3 comprises 15 residues. Germline CDR1 LGHNA, CDR2 YSLEER. CDR3: CASSQDTKSGEKLFF. The CDR3 nucleotides read TGCGCCAGCAGCCAAGATACTAAGAGTGGGGAAAAACTGTTTTTT.

The CDR3 DNA is TGCGCCAGCAGCTTGAACAGCGGGAGGGGCACCGGGGAGCTGTTTTTT. Its protein product is CASSLNSGRGTGELFF. The V and J genes are TRBV5-1 and TRBJ2-2; 10 bases agree with TRBD2. The CDR3 totals 16 residues. The germline CDR1 and CDR2 sequences are SGHRS and YFSETQ. Trimming took 1 base from V and 4 from J; bases not matched to a gene: 4.

V and J are TRBV7-2 and TRBJ2-3; 9 bases are shared with TRBD1. Trimming took 6 bases from V and 4 from J; bases not matched to a gene: 5. CDR1 SGHTA and CDR2 FQGNSA come from the germline V gene. This CDR3 contains 14 residues. The CDR3 is CASRLTGGSDTQYF. CDR3 nucleotide sequence: TGTGCCAGCAGACTTACAGGGGGCTCAGATACGCAGTATTTT.

This clone was seen only once. J is TRBJ1-3 and V is TRBV10-3; no reliable D call. The CDR3 is 17 residues long. Trimming pared 2 bases from V and 0 bases from J, leaving 14 bases between. The germline V gene has CDR1 ENHRY and CDR2 SYGVKD. CDR3 sequence reads: CAISEADGHRSGNTIYF. In DNA form, the CDR3 reads TGTGCCATCAGTGAGGCGGACGGTCACCGCTCTGGAAACACCATATATTTT.

The chain uses TRBV28 and TRBJ2-7; 7 nucleotides line up with TRBD2. Germline assignment: CDR1 MDHEN and CDR2 SYDVKM. The CDR3 totals 14 residues. V was clipped by 7 bases and J by 0 bases; unmatched bases: 6. DNA of the CDR3: TGTGCCAGCACCTCTAGCGGCTTCTCCTACGAGCAGTACTTC. Translating gives CASTSSGFSYEQYF.

V is TRBV28 and J is TRBJ2-6, with TRBD1 matching over 7 bases. V lost 8 bases to trimming and J lost 0 bases; unmatched junction nucleotides: 7. Germline lookup yields CDR1 MDHEN and CDR2 SYDVKM. The CDR3 sequence is 16 residues long. CDR3 coding DNA: TGTGCCAGCTCCGGGACAGCTCCCTCTGGGGCCAACGTCCTGACTTTC. It encodes CASSGTAPSGANVLTF.

The rearrangement links TRBV10-3 to TRBJ2-5, with D tentatively TRBD2 (5 bases). Trimming took 10 bases from V and 3 from J, leaving 9 bases between them. The CDR3 runs to 11 residues. From germline, CDR1 is ENHRY and CDR2 SYGVKD. DNA for the CDR3: TGTGCCACAGGACTGGAAGAGACCCAGTACTTC. Amino acid sequence: CATGLEETQYF.